The rows below give T cell receptor beta chains drawn from one sample of a study of blood T cells in healthy people across ages. TCRdb redid the calling of the 5' RACE reads with MiXCR, one entry per CDR3 protein. The sample shows roughly 900,000 distinct CDR3 sequences, roughly 26% of them seen only once. Sequenced: blood. The origin of the receptors is a woman of 80 years or more in good health. The CDR3 runs from the conserved cysteine through the conserved F or W. Fields, in order: D gene, V gene, clone size, J gene, CDR3 DNA, CDR3 protein. A D gene is named only where the DNA matches it firmly. Size tells how often a clone was seen (once, few, many) or the class of an expanded clone, and some rows leave it out.

-	TRBV18	many	TRBJ2-7	TGTGCCAGCTCACCACCGGATCGAGACATCTACGAGCAGTACTTC	CASSPPDRDIYEQYF
-	TRBV12-3/TRBV12-4	-	TRBJ2-7	TGTGCCAGCAGTTTTTCGGACAGCGCCTACGAGCAGTACTTC	CASSFSDSAYEQYF
-	TRBV9	-	TRBJ1-6	TGTGCCAGCAGCTCCCGGGAGAATTCACCCCTCCACTTT	CASSSRENSPLHF
TRBD2	TRBV12-5	-	TRBJ2-1	TGTGCTAGTGGTTTCAATAAGCGGGGGAGACCTTCCTACAATGAGCAGTTCTTC	CASGFNKRGRPSYNEQFF
TRBD2	TRBV7-2	many	TRBJ2-1	TGTGCCAGCAGCTTAGGAGGTCGGAGCGGGGCCTCCTACAATGAGCAGTTCTTC	CASSLGGRSGASYNEQFF
-	TRBV27	many	TRBJ2-5	TGTGCCAGCAGTCCTTCTGAGCGACGACAAGAGACCCAGTACTTC	CASSPSERRQETQYF
-	TRBV19	-	TRBJ2-4	TGTGCCAGTAGTATAGTCGCAGGGCAGGGAGGTAACATTCAGTACTTC	CASSIVAGQGGNIQYF
-	TRBV11-2	many	TRBJ1-4	TGTGCCAGCAGCTTAGTGCCGTATCCCAAACTGTTTTTT	CASSLVPYPKLFF
-	TRBV29-1	few	TRBJ1-2	TGCAGCGTTGGTGAGAGGGGAAAAAACTATGGCTACACCTTC	CSVGERGKNYGYTF
-	TRBV20-1	many	TRBJ2-1	TGCAGTGCTAGACTAACGACCTACAATGAGCAGTTCTTC	CSARLTTYNEQFF
TRBD1	TRBV29-1	many	TRBJ2-5	TGCAGCGTTGAAAAGGGGGTAACAGGGGGACCGTCGAGGGCCCAGTACTTC	CSVEKGVTGGPSRAQYF
-	TRBV20-1	many	TRBJ1-2	TGCAGTGCTAGTGGGGGGGTTAACTATGGCTACACCTTC	CSASGGVNYGYTF
TRBD2	TRBV7-2	many	TRBJ2-5	TGTGCCAGCAGCTTAAGGTGGGGGGGACTTCAAGAGACCCAGTACTTC	CASSLRWGGLQETQYF
-	TRBV15	many	TRBJ1-2	TGTGCCACCAGCAGAGATCGGGTGGGGGCTTGGGGCTACACCTTC	CATSRDRVGAWGYTF
TRBD1	TRBV20-1	many	TRBJ2-1	TGCAGTGCTAAGACCGGGACAGGGTTTTACAATGAGCAGTTCTTC	CSAKTGTGFYNEQFF
-	TRBV27	few	TRBJ2-7	TGTGCCAGCAGTTTATCCGGAGGGATCAGCTCCTACGAGCAGTACTTC	CASSLSGGISSYEQYF
TRBD2	TRBV7-2	-	TRBJ2-7	TGTGCCAGCAGCCTAGGTCGGAGCGGGGCCTACGAGCAGTACTTC	CASSLGRSGAYEQYF